The 10 T cell receptor beta chains reported below all come from one sample, sequenced in a study of shared clonotypes between healthy human individuals. The data were produced by immunoSEQ multiplex PCR, yet TCRdb's version contains in-frame clones alone and is incomplete. The table has over a million clones, nearly 99% seen once. The sample comprised naive CD4+ T cells sorted from blood. Subset defined: CD45RA+ positively selected. These receptors all come from a man aged 30 to 45 in good health.

The genes are TRBV11-2 and TRBJ2-1; 12 nucleotides line up with TRBD1. Germline values: CDR1 SGHAT, CDR2 FQNNGV. V shed 2 bases, J shed 7 bases, and the junction held 9 bases outside the gene matches. The CDR3 extends over 17 amino acids. CDR3 region: CASSLRPGQGALNEQFF. The CDR3 bases are TGTGCCAGCAGCTTACGACCGGGACAGGGGGCTCTAAATGAGCAGTTCTTC.

V gene TRBV29-1 combines with J gene TRBJ2-7; 9 bases match TRBD2. J gave up 7 bases and V 5 bases, and 15 bases lay outside the gene matches. In germline, CDR1 is SQVTM, CDR2 ANQGSEA. CDR3 length equals 15 residues. The CDR3 nucleotides are TGCAGCGTTTTTCTGTCTAGCGGGATATCATGGGAGCAGTACTTC. This sequence encodes CSVFLSSGISWEQYF.

The chain joins TRBV7-3 to TRBJ1-1; 7 nucleotides agree with TRBD1. Trimming took 0 bases from V and 1 from J; bases not matched to a gene: 2. Germline loops: CDR1 SGHTA, CDR2 FQGTGA. This CDR3 spans 15 amino acids. The CDR3 DNA sequence: TGTGCCAGCAGCTTAACGGGACAGCCGAACACTGAAGCTTTCTTT. Its protein product is CASSLTGQPNTEAFF.

The chain employs TRBV5-1 and TRBJ2-7; TRBD2 aligns across 10 bases. The CDR3 spans 16 residues. The V gene's germline CDR1 is SGHRS and CDR2 YFSETQ. V shed 1 base, J shed 4 bases, and the junction held 8 bases outside the gene matches. The CDR3 reads CASSLFMGLARYEQYF. CDR3 nucleotides: TGCGCCAGCAGCTTGTTCATGGGACTAGCGAGGTACGAGCAGTACTTC.

Of note for this clone: Other DNA sequences in this specimen translate into the identical CDR3. The CDR3 protein is CASRAGTGNTEAFF. CDR3 nucleotides: TGTGCCAGCAGGGCTGGGACGGGGAACACTGAAGCTTTCTTT. This rearrangement joins TRBV28 to TRBJ1-1; tentative D call: TRBD1 (5 bases). The CDR3 is 14 amino acids. V was clipped by 6 bases and J by 1 base, with 12 bases between them. CDR1 and CDR2 (germline): MDHEN, SYDVKM. Complete variable domain (other parts from reference TRBV28 and TRBJ1-1): DVKVTQSSRYLVKRTGEKVFLECVQDMDHENMFWYRQDPGLGLRLIYFSYDVKMKEKGDIPEGYSVSREKKERFSLILESASTNQTSMYLCASRAGTGNTEAFFGQGTRLTVV.

The CDR3 region is CASSFMLGGAKGTGELFF. CDR3 coding DNA: TGTGCCAGCAGCTTTATGCTAGGGGGGGCTAAAGGCACCGGGGAGCTGTTTTTT. The V gene is TRBV5-4, the J gene TRBJ2-2; D possibly corresponds to TRBD2 (7 bases). Germline CDR1 reads SGHNT; CDR2 reads YYREEE (reference sequence). The CDR3 is made up of 18 amino acids. Trimming took off 2 bases at V and 4 bases at J, with 21 bases between the two ends.

V is TRBV2 and J is TRBJ1-5, with D hard to call. The CDR3 is 15 amino acids. Trimming cost V 4 bases and J 4 bases, with 14 bases left between them. Germline-derived CDR1 and CDR2 are SNHLY and FYNNEI. CDR3 region: CASSARGSLNQPQHF. The CDR3 nucleotides are TGTGCCAGCAGTGCCAGAGGCAGCTTGAATCAGCCCCAGCATTTT.

The chain links TRBV29-1 to TRBJ2-7; TRBD2 is a possible D gene (5 bases). Trimming shortened V by 7 bases and J by 0 bases, and 16 bases separated the two germline ends. CDR3 length: 14 amino acids. In germline, CDR1 is SQVTM, CDR2 ANQGSEA. The CDR3 loop reads CSALFRGSSYEQYF. For the CDR3, the DNA is TGCAGCGCCCTCTTTCGAGGGAGCTCCTACGAGCAGTACTTC.

V and J are TRBV5-1 and TRBJ1-4; no firm D call. CDR1 is SGHRS, CDR2 YFSETQ, per germline. Trimming removed 4 bases at V and 6 bases at J, with 10 bases between. The CDR3 consists of 13 residues. The CDR3 spells CASSPLIDEKLFF. CDR3 bases: TGCGCCAGCAGCCCCCTGATTGATGAAAAACTGTTTTTT.

V is TRBV7-9 and J is TRBJ2-5, with a tentative D call TRBD1 (6 bases). The V gene lost 5 bases and the J gene lost 5 bases, with 21 bases spanning the gap. Germline-derived CDR1 and CDR2 are SEHNR and FQNEAQ (reference sequence). The CDR3 totals 16 residues. The CDR3 protein is CASSPTPTGTRETQYF. The DNA for the CDR3 is TGTGCCAGCAGCCCGACACCTACAGGGACCCGGGAGACCCAGTACTTC.